A single sample is the source of the 11 T cell receptor beta chains below, sequenced in a study of blood T cell repertoires in COVID-19. Assay used: immunoSEQ multiplex PCR; TCRdb lists only in-frame clones, some missing. The table lists fewer than 300,000 clones, 85% of them singletons, with 13% in the top ten. Specimen: peripheral blood. Receptor source: a human donor in a cohort sampled during active COVID-19.

V usage is TRBV28 and J usage is TRBJ2-5, with TRBD2 identical over 10 bases. Germline lookup yields CDR1 MDHEN and CDR2 SYDVKM. This CDR3 is built from 17 residues. V was pared by 4 bases and J by 5 bases, with 13 bases of the junction left unmatched. This CDR3 is CASSSPQLAGSVETQYF. The DNA for the CDR3 is TGTGCCAGCAGTTCCCCTCAACTAGCGGGGAGCGTGGAGACCCAGTACTTC.

The chain is built from TRBV19 and TRBJ2-5, with 10 bases fitting TRBD2. V lost 6 bases and J lost 2; bases outside the gene matches: 6. The CDR3 runs to 15 residues. Germline assignment: CDR1 LNHDA and CDR2 SQIVND (reference sequence). CDR3 in DNA: TGTGCCAGTAGACGGACTAGCGGCCTACAAGAGACCCAGTACTTC. Protein sequence: CASRRTSGLQETQYF.

This rearrangement joins TRBV3-1 (or the pseudogene TRBV3-2) to TRBJ2-5; 7 nucleotides line up with TRBD1. This CDR3 region has 14 residues. The germline CDR1 and CDR2 sequences are LGHDT and YNNKEL (reference sequence). After removal of 4 bases from V and 5 bases from J, the junction contained 7 bases not matched to a gene. This CDR3 is CASSPTGREETQYF. The CDR3, as DNA: TGTGCCAGCAGCCCGACAGGGAGAGAGGAGACCCAGTACTTC.

The chain couples TRBV7-2 to TRBJ1-2, with 8 bases lining up with TRBD1. The length of the CDR3 is 17 residues. The trim removed 1 base at V and 8 bases at J, leaving 15 bases unmatched. Germline loops: CDR1 SGHTA, CDR2 FQGNSA. In DNA, the CDR3 is TGTGCCAGCAGCTTAGGGTATCTGAACAGGGGGTTGCGAGGCTACACCTTC. This gives the protein CASSLGYLNRGLRGYTF.

V and J are TRBV6-6 and TRBJ1-4, with D perhaps matching TRBD1 (5 bases). CDR3 length equals 16 residues. V was pared by 3 bases and J by 3 bases, with 14 bases between. Germline CDR1 is MNHNY and CDR2 is SVGAGI (reference sequence). The CDR3 DNA sequence: TGTGCCAGCAGTTATGGGGGAGGGAGGGCTAATGAAAAACTGTTTTTT. It is translated as CASSYGGGRANEKLFF.

This sequence joins TRBV18 and TRBJ1-6, with D perhaps matching TRBD1 (5 bases). The CDR3 totals 15 residues. Trimming shortened V by 6 bases and J by 6 bases, and 15 bases separated the two germline ends. Per germline, CDR1 KGHSH and CDR2 LQKENI. The CDR3 nucleotides are TGTGCCAGCTCCCCCCGGGGGGAGTTTAATTCACCCCTCCACTTT. Translated: CASSPRGEFNSPLHF.

The chain couples TRBV5-1 to TRBJ2-1; TRBD2 is a possible D gene (7 bases). The CDR3 runs 12 residues. Germline V gene lookup returns CDR1 SGHRS and CDR2 YFSETQ. V lost 2 bases and J lost 12, with 12 bases in between. The CDR3 DNA follows: TGCGCCAGCAGCTTTCGGGGGGCCGGGCAGTTCTTC. It yields the protein CASSFRGAGQFF.

In nucleotides, the CDR3 is TGTGCAAGTCGCTTAGCGTTGGGCCTGGCAGGAGGGTGGGCCCAGCATTTT. It codes for CASRLALGLAGGWAQHF. The chain recombines TRBV12-2 with TRBJ1-5. TRBV12-2 is a known pseudogene. CDR3 length: 17 residues.

The table lists this clone with a count of one. The V call is TRBV5-1, the J call TRBJ2-7; TRBD1 matches 7 bases. Trimming removed 4 bases from V and 1 base from J; junction bases left unmatched: 8. Germline V gene sequence: CDR1 SGHRS, CDR2 YFSETQ. This CDR3 has 15 amino acids. The DNA for the CDR3 is TGCGCCAGCAGCAACCCGGGGACAGTTTCCTACGAGCAGTACTTC. This sequence encodes CASSNPGTVSYEQYF. The variable domain in full, completed from reference TRBV5-1 and TRBJ2-7, reads KAGVTQTPRYLIKTRGQQVTLSCSPISGHRSVSWYQQTPGQGLQFLFEYFSETQRNKGNFPGRFSGRQFSNSRSEMNVSTLELGDSALYLCASSNPGTVSYEQYFGPGTRLTVT.

The chain recombines TRBV7-2 with TRBJ1-2; no clear D gene. This CDR3 is built from 16 residues. CDR1 is SGHTA and CDR2 is FQGNSA in the germline V gene. The ends were cut back, 1 base at V and 6 bases at J, with 18 bases in the middle. The CDR3 is CASSLVGYRDNDGYTF. CDR3 DNA sequence: TGTGCCAGCAGCTTAGTTGGGTACAGAGACAATGATGGCTACACCTTC.

J is TRBJ2-3 and V is TRBV5-1; TRBD1 might be the D (6 bases). CDR3 length: 13 residues. Per germline, CDR1 SGHRS and CDR2 YFSETQ. V lost 7 bases, J lost 2 bases, and 11 bases lay in between. The CDR3 DNA is TGCGCCAGCCGACAGGCACCCACAGATACGCAGTATTTT. Translated, it gives CASRQAPTDTQYF.